Following are 10 T cell receptor beta chains from one sample sequenced in a study of cytomegalovirus exposure and HLA in healthy donors. The PCR ran on 60 Vbeta and 13 Jbeta primers. Method: immunoSEQ multiplex PCR; TCRdb's copy keeps in-frame clones and lacks some. Among about 160,000 clones, around 83% were seen once, and the ten largest hold approximately 1%. Source material: PBMCs. These receptors were obtained from a girl aged 2 to 9 in good health and CMV-seropositive.

V usage is TRBV5-1 and J usage is TRBJ2-3; D gene ambiguous. Germline CDR1 and CDR2: SGHRS and YFSETQ. The germline V and J ends were trimmed by 4 bases and 1 base, with 10 bases remaining between them. The CDR3 length is 14 residues. CDR3 loop: CASSPQAGTDTQYF. CDR3 DNA sequence: TGCGCCAGCAGCCCCCAGGCTGGCACAGATACGCAGTATTTT.

This clone came up once. V gene TRBV11-2 combines with J gene TRBJ2-7, with D hard to call. This CDR3 comprises 15 residues. V lost 2 bases and J 0 bases, leaving 11 bases between the germline ends. CDR1 is SGHAT and CDR2 is FQNNGV in the germline V gene. The CDR3 loop is CASSLFESGSYEQYF. The CDR3 DNA reads TGTGCCAGCAGCTTATTCGAATCGGGCTCCTACGAGCAGTACTTC. Drawing the rest from reference TRBV11-2 and TRBJ2-7, the complete variable domain is EAGVAQSPRYKIIEKRQSVAFWCNPISGHATLYWYQQILGQGPKLLIQFQNNGVVDDSQLPKDRFSAERLKGVDSTLKIQPAKLEDSAVYLCASSLFESGSYEQYFGPGTRLTVT.

With respect to this clone: A junction end diverges from the germline sequence, so it may reflect a read error. The chain couples TRBV7-9 to TRBJ2-3, with 9 bases fitting TRBD1. From germline, CDR1 is SEHNR and CDR2 FQNEAQ (reference sequence). This CDR3 has 17 amino acids. CDR3 DNA sequence: TGTGCCAGCAGCCTCGGTTTGCCGGACAGGGGCACAGATACGCAGTACTTT. Translating gives CASSLGLPDRGTDTQYF.

The chain couples TRBV30 to TRBJ2-1; 9 bases agree with TRBD2. Trimming removed 0 bases from V and 3 bases from J; junction bases left unmatched: 9. Germline assignment: CDR1 GTSNPN and CDR2 SVGIG (reference sequence). This CDR3 spans 17 amino acids. The CDR3 coding sequence is TGTGCCTGGAGTGTTCCGGGACTAGCAAGTTTCTACAATGAGCAGTTCTTC. This translates into CAWSVPGLASFYNEQFF.

This rearrangement joins TRBV2 to TRBJ1-2; possibly TRBD1 for D (6 bases). V was pared by 5 bases and J by 4 bases, with 11 bases between. Germline V CDR1 and CDR2: SNHLY, FYNNEI. The CDR3 totals 13 residues. This CDR3 reads CASSQGLGYGYTF. The CDR3 nucleotides read TGTGCCAGCAGTCAGGGGCTCGGCTATGGCTACACCTTC.

The chain couples TRBV11-2 to TRBJ2-1; 10 bases fit TRBD2. CDR1 and CDR2 from the germline V gene are SGHAT and FQNNGV. This CDR3 contains 16 residues. V lost 1 base, J lost 6 bases, and 6 bases stayed unmatched. The CDR3 DNA is TGTGCCAGCAGCTTAGTTCGGGCTAGCGGGAGCAATGAGCAGTTCTTC. This translates into CASSLVRASGSNEQFF.

CDR3 residues: CASSSRVRASSEGEQFF. The CDR3 nucleotides read TGTGCCAGCAGCTCCCGAGTAAGAGCGTCTAGCGAGGGGGAGCAGTTCTTC. The chain links TRBV7-6 to TRBJ2-1, with D possibly matching TRBD2 (6 bases). The CDR3 spans 17 residues. From germline, CDR1 is SGHVS and CDR2 FNYEAQ. The ends were cut back, 4 bases at V and 10 bases at J, with 26 bases in the middle.

The chain combines TRBV7-9 with TRBJ2-3; maybe TRBD2 (5 bases). The V end was cut by 2 bases, the J end by 0 bases, with 12 bases between. Germline CDR1 reads SEHNR; CDR2 reads FQNEAQ (reference sequence). The CDR3 is 16 amino acids. For the CDR3, the DNA is TGTGCCAGCAGCTTACTGAGCGGCCCTAGCACAGATACGCAGTATTTT. This encodes CASSLLSGPSTDTQYF.

This sequence joins TRBV4-1 and TRBJ2-7; D is unclear. The CDR3 length is 14 residues. Per germline, CDR1 MGHRA and CDR2 YSYEKL. Trimming cost V 3 bases and J 1 base, with 10 bases left between them. DNA of the CDR3: TGCGCCAGCAGCCAGACCCCCAGGTCCTACGAGCAGTACTTC. Protein sequence: CASSQTPRSYEQYF.

The genes are TRBV28 and TRBJ1-5, with D uncertain. Germline values: CDR1 MDHEN, CDR2 SYDVKM. The CDR3 runs 16 residues. V was shortened by 1 base and J by 2 bases, with 12 bases between the two germline ends. The CDR3 region has the DNA TGTGCCAGCAGTTTATTAAGGGAGAGTCGCAATCAGCCCCAGCATTTT. It yields the protein CASSLLRESRNQPQHF.